These T cell receptor beta chains were read from a single sample in a study of blood T cell repertoires in COVID-19. Some clones are missing from TCRdb's copy, which holds only in-frame ones; the method was immunoSEQ multiplex PCR. Found here are more than 15,000 clones, around 86% of them singletons; the top ten hold around half. Sequenced input: peripheral blood. The receptors here all came from a man in his fifties or sixties with acute or convalescent COVID-19. Each CDR3 is given with its conserved first and last residue. Each record gives: clone size, V gene, D gene, J gene, CDR3 DNA, CDR3 protein. The D gene is left open where the match is weak. Some rows have no size entry. The others give once, few or many, or a class for an expanded clone.

>.|TRBV7-9|TRBD2|TRBJ2-1
TGTGCCAGCAGCAGGACTAGTCTCTCCTACAATGAGCAGTTCTTC
CASSRTSLSYNEQFF
>.|TRBV28|.|TRBJ1-2
TGTGCCAGCAGTTTATGGGCCGATCTGGGCTACACCTTC
CASSLWADLGYTF
>.|TRBV6-5|.|TRBJ1-2
TGTGCCAGCAGAACTACAGGCCCGCACGGCTACACCTTC
CASRTTGPHGYTF
>.|TRBV19|.|TRBJ1-2
TGTGCCAGTAGTATAAGTCTAGCAGGAGGGTATCTTGGCTACACCTTC
CASSISLAGGYLGYTF
>.|TRBV3-1/TRBV3-2|TRBD2|TRBJ2-1
TGTGCCAGCAGCCAATTCCCCCCTAGCGGGGGTACCCTGGAGGAGTTCTTC
CASSQFPPSGGTLEEFF
>.|TRBV18|.|TRBJ1-2
TGTGCCAGCTCAACCGGGACAAACTATGGCTACACCTTC
CASSTGTNYGYTF
>few|TRBV4-1|.|TRBJ1-4
TGCGCCAGCAGCCAAGGTCACTCAACTAATGAAAAACTGTTTTTT
CASSQGHSTNEKLFF
>.|TRBV5-1|TRBD1|TRBJ1-2
TGCGCCAGCAGCCGTGATGGACAGGGAAGGGATGGCTACACCTTC
CASSRDGQGRDGYTF
>.|TRBV2|.|TRBJ1-4
TGTGCCAGCAGGGGAGGGACGGCAACTAATGAAAAACTGTTTTTT
CASRGGTATNEKLFF
>.|TRBV6-2/TRBV6-3|TRBD2|TRBJ2-7
TGTGCCAGCAGTTTTGGCGGGGGGTCATACGAGCAGTACTTC
CASSFGGGSYEQYF